Reported below is one TCR beta chain. Its antigen is still unknown. This record belongs to a study of shared clonotypes between healthy human individuals. CDR3 size: 13 residues. Trimming cost V 7 bases and J 4 bases; bases outside gene matches: 5. Germline-derived CDR1 and CDR2 are SNHLY and FYNNEI. An assay was performed, and its level was deep. Profiled with immunoSEQ multiplex PCR; TCRdb holds only in-frame clones, not every one. The sample lists over 700,000 clones, 72% occurring once. Study-level findings and limits: Naive CD4 clonotypes overlapped across a handful of donors at approximately 5.5%.

The clonotype comes from a woman under 40 in good health. The sample was memory CD4+ T cells sorted from blood. As to subset: CD45RA-negative fraction. This sequence joins TRBV2 and TRBJ1-2; 8 bases are shared with TRBD1. The CDR3 reads CASTDRASYGYTF. In DNA form, the CDR3 reads TGTGCCAGCACGGACAGGGCCAGCTATGGCTACACCTTC.